This TCR beta chain was recorded in a study of control samples from healthy donors and cancer patients. Trimming left V 1 base short and J 4 bases short, with 19 bases between. CDR1 SNHLY and CDR2 FYNNEI come from the germline V gene. CDR3 length: 17 amino acids. The assay was immunoSEQ multiplex PCR, and TCRdb's table has in-frame clones only and misses some. The sample holds over 150,000 clones, about 93% seen once. This TCR came from a man aged 18 to 30 in good health. The rearrangement joins TRBV2 to TRBJ1-2; D is unclear. Sequencing was done on a sample of blood. CDR3 nucleotide sequence: TGTGCCAGCAGTGAAGATATGGGAGGACGGAGTTCCTATGGCTACACCTTC. Translation gives CASSEDMGGRSSYGYTF. Full variable domain (rest looked up from reference TRBV2 and TRBJ1-2): EPEVTQTPSHQVTQMGQEVILRCVPISNHLYFYWYRQILGQKVEFLVSFYNNEISEKSEIFDDQFSVERPDGSNFTLKIRSTKLEDSAMYFCASSEDMGGRSSYGYTFGSGTRLTVV.